One sample yielded the 14 T cell receptor beta chains listed below, sequenced in a study of blood T cell repertoires in COVID-19. Only in-frame clones appear in the TCRdb table, and some are missing; sequencing was by immunoSEQ multiplex PCR. The table records around 400,000 clones, approximately 90% of them present only once. Sequences were obtained from PBMCs or T cells enriched from blood (not recorded which). These receptor sequences come from a woman aged 40 to 50 who had been exposed to COVID-19.

The V and J genes are TRBV9 and TRBJ2-1, with TRBD2 matching 16 bases. This CDR3 contains 18 residues. Germline V gives CDR1 SGDLS, CDR2 YYNGEE. The V and J ends lost 3 bases and 3 bases, in that order; junction bases with no gene match: 6. CDR3: CASSGAGTSGRVYNEQFF. CDR3 in DNA: TGTGCCAGCAGCGGGGCCGGGACTAGCGGGAGGGTCTACAATGAGCAGTTCTTC.

With respect to this clone: At one boundary the junction diverges from the germline segment, which might be a read error. The chain couples TRBV3-1 (or the pseudogene TRBV3-2) to TRBJ1-5, with a tentative D call TRBD1 (6 bases). CDR1 and CDR2 (germline): LGHDT, YNNKEL (reference sequence). This CDR3 spans 15 amino acids. The CDR3 sequence: CASSLSGTLNRPQHF. The CDR3 coding sequence is TGTGCCAGCAGCCTCTCCGGGACACTAAATCGGCCCCAGCATTTT.

V and J are TRBV2 and TRBJ1-2; D unclear. The CDR3 runs 12 residues. CDR1 is SNHLY, CDR2 FYNNEI, per germline. V was trimmed by 8 bases and J by 4 bases, leaving 11 bases between them. The CDR3 nucleotides read TGTGCCAGCTGTCCGGGTAGCTATGGCTACACCTTC. Residues: CASCPGSYGYTF.

This clone showed up just once. The V call is TRBV7-8, the J call TRBJ2-2; 8 positions agree with TRBD1. The CDR3 is made up of 11 amino acids. The V and J ends lost 5 bases and 13 bases, in that order; junction bases with no gene match: 3. From germline, CDR1 is SGHVS and CDR2 FQNEAQ. The CDR3 here is CASSDDRGLFF. The DNA for the CDR3 is TGTGCCAGCAGCGACGACAGGGGGCTGTTTTTT.

The chain recombines TRBV9 with TRBJ1-3, with D uncertain. CDR3 length: 17 residues. The V end lost 0 bases, the J end lost 2 bases, and 15 bases lay between the germline ends. CDR1 SGDLS and CDR2 YYNGEE come from the germline V gene. The CDR3 sequence is CASSVGGLSATGNTIYF. The CDR3 DNA reads TGTGCCAGCAGCGTAGGAGGTCTCTCGGCCACTGGAAACACCATATATTTT.

V gene TRBV11-2 combines with J gene TRBJ2-7; 12 bases are a match to TRBD2. The CDR3 spans 16 residues. Germline CDR1 and CDR2: SGHAT and FQNNGV. Trimming cost V 0 bases and J 6 bases; bases outside gene matches: 6. CDR3 coding DNA: TGTGCCAGCAGCTTAGAAAAGGCTAGCGGGGGGGCCGAGCAGTACTTC. Protein sequence: CASSLEKASGGAEQYF. The full variable domain, with the rest looked up from reference TRBV11-2 and TRBJ2-7, is EAGVAQSPRYKIIEKRQSVAFWCNPISGHATLYWYQQILGQGPKLLIQFQNNGVVDDSQLPKDRFSAERLKGVDSTLKIQPAKLEDSAVYLCASSLEKASGGAEQYFGPGTRLTVT.

This clone was observed a single time. This chain connects TRBV2 to TRBJ1-5; D is possibly TRBD1 (5 bases). Germline loops: CDR1 SNHLY, CDR2 FYNNEI. The CDR3 runs to 14 residues. V lost 0 bases and J lost 6, with 9 bases in between. As DNA, the CDR3 is TGTGCCAGCAGTGAAGCGGGGGGAGGTCAGCCCCAGCATTTT. It specifies CASSEAGGGQPQHF.

The genes are TRBV15 and TRBJ1-1; 9 bases match TRBD1. The CDR3 is 15 amino acids. Trimming took 1 base from V and 1 from J; bases not matched to a gene: 1. Looked up from germline, CDR1 is LNHNV and CDR2 is YYDKDF (reference sequence). The DNA for the CDR3 is TGTGCCACCAGCAGAGGGACAGGGGCGAACACTGAAGCTTTCTTT. This translates into CATSRGTGANTEAFF. The variable domain in full, with the rest retrieved from reference TRBV15 and TRBJ1-1, is DAMVIQNPRYQVTQFGKPVTLSCSQTLNHNVMYWYQQKSSQAPKLLFHYYDKDFNNEADTPDNFQSRRPNTSFCFLDIRSPGLGDTAMYLCATSRGTGANTEAFFGQGTRLTVV.

The V gene is TRBV27, the J gene TRBJ2-1; D not resolved. The ends were cut back, 1 base at V and 4 bases at J, with 14 bases in the middle. Germline loops: CDR1 MNHEY, CDR2 SMNVEV (reference sequence). This CDR3 is built from 16 residues. The CDR3 loop reads CASSLWVEEPYNEQFF. CDR3 nucleotides: TGTGCCAGCAGTTTATGGGTCGAGGAGCCTTACAATGAGCAGTTCTTC.

The chain couples TRBV19 to TRBJ1-1; D might be TRBD1 (5 bases). Germline V lookup: CDR1 LNHDA, CDR2 SQIVND (reference sequence). The V end lost 5 bases, the J end lost 5 bases, and 12 bases lay between the germline ends. This CDR3 spans 13 amino acids. The CDR3 loop is CASSWGRQTEAFF. For the CDR3, the DNA is TGTGCCAGTAGTTGGGGGAGGCAAACTGAAGCTTTCTTT. The whole variable domain, filled in from reference TRBV19 and TRBJ1-1, reads DGGITQSPKYLFRKEGQNVTLSCEQNLNHDAMYWYRQDPGQGLRLIYYSQIVNDFQKGDIAEGYSVSREKKESFPLTVTSAQKNPTAFYLCASSWGRQTEAFFGQGTRLTVV.

The chain employs TRBV18 and TRBJ1-5; maybe TRBD1 (5 bases). Trimming took off 3 bases at V and 0 bases at J, with 15 bases between the two ends. The CDR3 has 17 amino acids. CDR1 is KGHSH and CDR2 is LQKENI in the germline V gene. DNA of the CDR3: TGTGCCAGCTCACCCTCCTCGGGGGTAGGTAGCAATCAGCCCCAGCATTTT. It encodes CASSPSSGVGSNQPQHF.

This chain links TRBV6-5 with TRBJ1-1; D unclear. Looked up from germline, CDR1 is MNHEY and CDR2 is SVGAGI. CDR3 length: 14 amino acids. V was shortened by 7 bases and J by 0 bases, with 12 bases between the two germline ends. The CDR3 coding sequence is TGTGCCAGCAAACTCCCGGGTATGAACACTGAAGCTTTCTTT. It encodes CASKLPGMNTEAFF.

The chain uses TRBV14 and TRBJ2-3; 15 bases agree with TRBD2. The CDR3 totals 20 residues. V trimming: 0 bases; J trimming: 1 base; junction bases outside the gene matches: 8. Germline values: CDR1 SGHDN, CDR2 FVKESK. CDR3 sequence reads: CASSQDKGGLAGGRTDTQYF. CDR3 nucleotides: TGTGCCAGCAGCCAAGATAAAGGGGGACTAGCGGGGGGCCGCACAGATACGCAGTATTTT.

The V and J genes are TRBV4-3 and TRBJ1-1; D not certain. Germline lookup yields CDR1 LGHNA and CDR2 YSLEER. The CDR3 runs 13 residues. V dropped 4 bases and J dropped 1 base, with 7 bases sitting between them. CDR3 protein: CASSLVSNTEAFF. CDR3 coding DNA: TGCGCCAGCAGCCTTGTCTCGAACACTGAAGCTTTCTTT.